This entry lists 21 T cell receptor beta chains sequenced from one sample in a study of TIL therapy for anti-PD-1-resistant metastatic lung cancer. This was the immunoSEQ v3 assay. Some clones are missing from TCRdb's copy, which holds only in-frame ones; the method was immunoSEQ multiplex PCR. The table has fewer than 20,000 clones, around 70% seen once; the top ten hold 36%. Documented time point: pre-treatment sample, taken before nivolumab and TIL therapy. The sequencing here drew on blood, taken at baseline. Receptors originate from a person aged 25 to 80 with non-small cell lung cancer.

The chain has TRBV19 and TRBJ1-3; D perhaps matches TRBD1 (5 bases). This CDR3 contains 14 residues. V shed 5 bases and J shed 9 bases, with 17 bases lying between them. Germline CDR1 is LNHDA and CDR2 is SQIVND (reference sequence). The CDR3 DNA is TGTGCCAGTAGTGCCGCCGGGGCCCGAAGCACCATATATTTT. It specifies CASSAAGARSTIYF.

This chain connects TRBV14 to TRBJ2-7; TRBD2 might be the D (5 bases). This CDR3 has 17 residues. Germline V gene lookup returns CDR1 SGHDN and CDR2 FVKESK. Trimming left V 2 bases short and J 2 bases short, with 19 bases between. The CDR3, as DNA: TGTGCCAGCAGCCAACTAAGCGGACCGACGACCCCCTACGAGCAGTACTTC. This translates into CASSQLSGPTTPYEQYF.

The CDR3 DNA is TGCGCCAGCAGGGTCACCGGGGAGCTGTTTTTT. It specifies CASRVTGELFF. The V gene is TRBV5-1, the J gene TRBJ2-2; D not certain. CDR1 is SGHRS and CDR2 is YFSETQ in the germline V gene. This CDR3 has 11 residues. The V gene lost 5 bases and the J gene lost 4 bases, with 3 bases spanning the gap.

The chain combines TRBV20-1 with TRBJ2-7, with D unresolved. V dropped 5 bases and J dropped 3 bases, with 8 bases sitting between them. The germline V gene encodes CDR1 DFQATT and CDR2 SNEGSKA (reference sequence). This CDR3 spans 11 amino acids. The CDR3 region is CSAPWGYEQYF. The CDR3 nucleotides read TGCAGTGCTCCGTGGGGCTACGAGCAGTACTTC.

Of note for this clone: This sample also contains other DNA sequences that code for the same CDR3. The chain carries TRBV6-1 and TRBJ1-2; no clear D gene. Trimming shortened V by 8 bases and J by 4 bases, and 17 bases separated the two germline ends. The CDR3 spans 14 residues. Germline values: CDR1 MNHNS, CDR2 SASEGT. The CDR3 bases are TGTGCCAGCTCCCCGTTAGGCACGAGCTATGGCTACACCTTC. It specifies CASSPLGTSYGYTF.

This clone was detected once. The chain has TRBV4-1 and TRBJ1-1, with D hard to call. Germline V lookup: CDR1 MGHRA, CDR2 YSYEKL. CDR3 length equals 18 residues. The V gene lost 4 bases and the J gene lost 0 bases, with 21 bases spanning the gap. The chain's CDR3 is CASSPQTPVGAVNTEAFF. The CDR3 DNA follows: TGCGCCAGCAGCCCCCAGACACCAGTGGGAGCGGTGAACACTGAAGCTTTCTTT.

This sequence joins TRBV4-2 and TRBJ2-1; 14 positions match TRBD2. There are 17 residues in the CDR3. V lost 0 bases, J lost 10 bases, and 8 bases stayed unmatched. CDR1 and CDR2 from the germline V gene are LGHNA and YNFKEQ. CDR3 amino acids: CASSQDLTSGGAWEQFF. The CDR3 region has the DNA TGTGCCAGCAGCCAAGATCTGACTAGCGGGGGGGCTTGGGAGCAGTTCTTC.

The chain is built from TRBV7-9 and TRBJ1-1; TRBD1 matches 7 bases. The V gene end was trimmed by 4 bases and the J gene end by 1 base; junction bases not matched to a gene: 3. The CDR3 is 14 residues long. Germline CDR1 is SEHNR and CDR2 is FQNEAQ (reference sequence). CDR3 in DNA: TGTGCCAGCAGCTATGGGACAGAGAACACTGAAGCTTTCTTT. This encodes CASSYGTENTEAFF.

The gene calls are TRBV6-1 and TRBJ1-2; 12 bases are shared with TRBD1. Trimming cost V 6 bases and J 8 bases; bases outside gene matches: 4. The CDR3 runs 13 residues. Germline loops: CDR1 MNHNS, CDR2 SASEGT. CDR3 in amino acids: CASSPGTGGGYTF. The CDR3 coding sequence is TGTGCCAGCAGCCCTGGGACAGGGGGCGGCTACACCTTC.

The V and J genes are TRBV5-1 and TRBJ1-2, with 8 bases matching TRBD1. Germline V gene data show CDR1 as SGHRS and CDR2 as YFSETQ. The CDR3 contains 14 residues. The V segment lost 1 base and the J segment 7 bases; nucleotides outside the gene matches: 6. For the CDR3, the DNA is TGCGCCAGCAGCTTGCAGGGGGCGGAACTTGGCTACACCTTC. This gives the protein CASSLQGAELGYTF.

V usage is TRBV7-6 and J usage is TRBJ1-1; D unresolved. Per germline, CDR1 SGHVS and CDR2 FNYEAQ. Trimming took off 5 bases at V and 7 bases at J, with 20 bases between the two ends. The CDR3 has 15 amino acids. The CDR3 here is CASSLSAGDFDEAFF. CDR3 DNA: TGTGCCAGCAGCCTTAGTGCGGGAGATTTCGATGAAGCTTTCTTT.

This clone occurred a few times. This sequence joins TRBV6-1 and TRBJ1-1, with D possibly matching TRBD1 (5 bases). Germline CDR1 reads MNHNS; CDR2 reads SASEGT. This CDR3 has 14 amino acids. The V gene lost 1 base and the J gene lost 3 bases, with 9 bases spanning the gap. DNA of the CDR3: TGTGCCAGCAGTGAAGTGGGAGGGGACACTGAAGCTTTCTTT. Encoded protein: CASSEVGGDTEAFF.

This clone appeared once. The rearrangement joins TRBV6-1 to TRBJ2-4; D perhaps matches TRBD2 (6 bases). V lost 6 bases and J lost 2, with 14 bases in between. The CDR3 runs 15 residues. Per the germline V gene, CDR1 is MNHNS and CDR2 is SASEGT. The CDR3 here is CASRMRDGSKNIQYF. For the CDR3, the DNA is TGTGCCAGCAGGATGCGGGATGGGTCCAAAAACATTCAGTACTTC.

The table lists this clone with a few counts. The chain links TRBV6-1 to TRBJ2-7; a possible D gene is TRBD2 (6 bases). The V gene lost 5 bases and the J gene lost 4 bases, with 12 bases spanning the gap. Germline loops: CDR1 MNHNS, CDR2 SASEGT. This CDR3 spans 13 amino acids. CDR3 residues: CASSRGIEYEQYF. CDR3 sequence (DNA): TGTGCCAGCAGTCGGGGGATCGAATACGAGCAGTACTTC.

The J gene is TRBJ2-3, the V gene TRBV9, with 7 bases lining up with TRBD2. Unmatched junction bases numbered 7, after V lost 4 bases and J lost 2 bases. The CDR3 consists of 15 residues. Germline V gene sequence: CDR1 SGDLS, CDR2 YYNGEE. In nucleotides, the CDR3 is TGTGCCAGCAGCATAATAGCGGGCCCCACAGATACGCAGTATTTT. It is translated as CASSIIAGPTDTQYF.

J is TRBJ2-1 and V is TRBV7-2; TRBD2 matches 11 bases. Germline CDR1 and CDR2: SGHTA and FQGNSA. After removal of 5 bases from V and 7 bases from J, the junction contained 10 bases not matched to a gene. The CDR3 length is 16 residues. CDR3 amino acids: CASSQTSGRWRNEQFF. CDR3 nucleotide sequence: TGTGCCAGCAGCCAAACTAGCGGGAGATGGCGTAATGAGCAGTTCTTC.

This clone appeared a single time. V usage is TRBV7-2 and J usage is TRBJ1-1; tentatively, D is TRBD1 (5 bases). CDR1 is SGHTA and CDR2 is FQGNSA in the germline V gene. There are 12 residues in the CDR3. V lost 5 bases and J 7 bases, leaving 11 bases between the germline ends. CDR3 sequence (DNA): TGTGCCAGCAGCATAAGACAGCGTGAAGCTTTCTTT. Amino acids: CASSIRQREAFF.

The rearrangement links TRBV7-9 to TRBJ1-6; TRBD1 matches at 8 bases. The CDR3 length is 15 residues. V lost 0 bases to trimming and J lost 9 bases; unmatched junction nucleotides: 4. Per germline, CDR1 SEHNR and CDR2 FQNEAQ (reference sequence). The CDR3 nucleotides are TGTGCCAGCAGCTTAGCACAGGGGGGGGGTTCACCCCTCCACTTT. The encoded protein is CASSLAQGGGSPLHF.

This rearrangement joins TRBV5-4 to TRBJ1-4, with a tentative D call TRBD1 (5 bases). V was cut by 0 bases and J by 8 bases, with 14 bases left in between. CDR3 length equals 15 residues. Per the germline V gene, CDR1 is SGHNT and CDR2 is YYREEE (reference sequence). CDR3 region: CASSLGRDPWEKLFF. The CDR3 region has the DNA TGTGCCAGCAGCTTGGGCCGGGACCCTTGGGAAAAACTGTTTTTT. The full variable domain, rest sourced from reference TRBV5-4 and TRBJ1-4, is ETGVTQSPTHLIKTRGQQVTLRCSSQSGHNTVSWYQQALGQGPQFIFQYYREEENGRGNFPPRFSGLQFPNYSSELNVNALELDDSALYLCASSLGRDPWEKLFFGSGTQLSVL.

This clone was recorded a few times. The chain links TRBV2 to TRBJ1-2; D uncertain. In germline, CDR1 is SNHLY, CDR2 FYNNEI. This CDR3 is 13 amino acids long. The V end lost 7 bases, the J end lost 3 bases, and 12 bases lay between the germline ends. CDR3 sequence: CASTRQYDYGYTF. CDR3 DNA: TGTGCCAGCACCCGCCAATACGACTATGGCTACACCTTC. Together with reference TRBV2 and TRBJ1-2, the CDR3 gives the full variable domain: EPEVTQTPSHQVTQMGQEVILRCVPISNHLYFYWYRQILGQKVEFLVSFYNNEISEKSEIFDDQFSVERPDGSNFTLKIRSTKLEDSAMYFCASTRQYDYGYTFGSGTRLTVV.

This clone was recorded only once. The chain is built from TRBV27 and TRBJ1-2; TRBD1 is a possible D gene (6 bases). Between the trimmed V and J ends, which lost 3 bases and 7 bases, there was a span of 12 bases. Germline assignment: CDR1 MNHEY and CDR2 SMNVEV (reference sequence). The CDR3 spans 13 residues. The CDR3 DNA reads TGTGCCAGCAGTTTGAACAGGGATCGTGGCTACACCTTC. Translated: CASSLNRDRGYTF.